This T cell receptor beta chain was retrieved from a study of blood T cell repertoires in COVID-19 (dated by TCRdb to 2018 to 2021). A note on the overall study: The collaborator samples originated in the United States, Italy and Spain and spanned the acute and convalescent phases of COVID-19. The prospective study material was composed of cDNA or gDNA derived from T cells, B-cell-depleted T cells, or PBMCs. Deeply sampled blood TCRbeta repertoires from subjects exposed to, actively infected with, or recovered from COVID-19 were included in the dataset. The repertoires were released in a freely available public database meant as a resource for research on the immune response to SARS-CoV-2. Samples came from the ongoing ImmuneRACE study (first 160 participants) plus 1,254 subjects from 6 global collaborators. Nearly every sample came with metadata listing a de-identified subject ID, COVID-19 status, age in years and sex. Where available, HLA class I and class II types were taken from metadata supplied by the sample provider and were not determined by assay-based typing.

TCRbeta CDR3 regions were amplified from genomic DNA using the immunoSEQ Assay, a bias-controlled multiplex PCR. Per the source publication's procedure: The number of nucleated cells in each sample was estimated by amplification of reference gene primers within the assay. To quantify the absolute abundance of each unique TCRbeta CDR3 rearrangement, sequence reads were collapsed and filtered. Productive Simpson clonality was computed per sample as the square root of Simpson's diversity index over productive rearrangements. TCRdb holds this immuneACCESS table with in-frame rearrangements only. Some clones are missing; in checked studies, unresolved V genes explain under half, and the rest has no known cause. V, J and clone size were drawn from that table, and D and trimming were deduced from the DNA. The sample yields 120,000 to 150,000 clones; roughly 84% were counted once. Clones ranked in the top ten supply 8% to 9% of the sample.

Details on this clone: Its antigen is not yet known. Per-base qualities were not stored, and no clone one base away is much larger.

One collaborating source in Seattle enrolled patients while the patients were actively infected and followed the patients over time throughout the course of disease. The collaborating institutions used their own protocols to collect whole blood in K2EDTA tubes. For TCRbeta analysis, collaborator samples were shipped as frozen whole blood, as isolated PBMCs, or as DNA extracted from either sample type. CDR1 and CDR2 are read off the germline V gene as SQVTM and ANQGSEA. The CDR3 holds 11 amino acids from the cysteine to the phenylalanine. Just CDR3 DNA is preserved here, 33 bases in frame from base 1. V loses 4 bases of germline sequence and J loses 8 bases, and the interval between the two ends is 11 bases. The research as a whole found: How much clinical and demographic metadata was included differed by source and by participant, and the metadata was provided uncurated.

The receptor's source is a man younger than 45 with COVID-19, enrolled during active disease. The chain was built from TRBV29-1 and TRBJ1-1; the D gene cannot be named for sure. Material for sequencing was peripheral blood. The DNA reads TGCAGCGTTGTTCCTGGGGAGGAAGCTTTCTTT. Its protein product is CSVVPGEEAFF.